The 30 T cell receptor beta chains in this list originate from one sample, sequenced in a study of cytomegalovirus exposure and HLA in healthy donors (dated by TCRdb to the late 2010s). Library creation used the immunoSEQ multiplex PCR assay. For the multiplex PCR, a mixture combining 60 forward primers for TCR Vbeta segments and 13 reverse primers for TCR Jbeta segments was used. TCRdb limited this immuneACCESS table to in-frame rearrangements with V and J called. A share of clones is missing; checked studies link under half to unresolved V genes, and the rest is unexplained. The sample table shows 45,000 to 65,000 clones, and 75% to 80% are seen once. The ten largest clones capture around 2.9% of the sample. The sequenced sample consisted of PBMCs. Receptor source: a middle-aged woman in good health and CMV-seropositive.

This chain connects TRBV6-5 to TRBJ2-7, with D tentatively TRBD2 (6 bases). Trimming removed 2 bases at V and 5 bases at J, with 13 bases between. Looked up from germline, CDR1 is MNHEY and CDR2 is SVGAGI. This CDR3 region has 14 residues. The CDR3 coding sequence is TGTGCCAGCAGTTACGGAGGGCAGGGCGACGAGCAGTACTTC. Translation: CASSYGGQGDEQYF.

The chain recombines TRBV2 with TRBJ2-1, with 9 bases that match TRBD2. CDR1 is SNHLY and CDR2 is FYNNEI in the germline V gene. This CDR3 spans 18 amino acids. The J segment lost 0 bases and the V segment lost 3 bases, leaving 9 bases of the junction unmatched. The CDR3 region is CASSEASGGLRSYNEQFF. The CDR3 DNA reads TGTGCCAGCAGTGAGGCCAGCGGGGGGCTGCGCTCCTACAATGAGCAGTTCTTC. Full variable domain (outside the CDR3, taken from reference TRBV2 and TRBJ2-1): EPEVTQTPSHQVTQMGQEVILRCVPISNHLYFYWYRQILGQKVEFLVSFYNNEISEKSEIFDDQFSVERPDGSNFTLKIRSTKLEDSAMYFCASSEASGGLRSYNEQFFGPGTRLTVL.

J is TRBJ1-6 and V is TRBV28; D call uncertain. The CDR3 totals 14 residues. With 7 bases removed from V and 10 bases from J, the gap between germline ends came to 17 bases. Germline-derived CDR1 and CDR2 are MDHEN and SYDVKM. The CDR3, as DNA: TGTGCCAGCATCTGGTCCTCCGCGGGATCACCCCTCCACTTT. Translated: CASIWSSAGSPLHF.

The chain combines TRBV5-4 with TRBJ2-3, with 8 bases identical to TRBD1. CDR3 length equals 17 residues. The junction had 16 bases not matched to a gene; V was cut back by 4 bases and J by 6 bases. Germline loops: CDR1 SGHNT, CDR2 YYREEE (reference sequence). Here the CDR3 DNA reads TGTGCCAGCAGCCCCGCGACCGGGACAGGTGGGGAGGATACGCAGTATTTT. Translating gives CASSPATGTGGEDTQYF.

This rearrangement joins TRBV7-2 to TRBJ1-4; D possibly corresponds to TRBD1 (5 bases). The CDR3 consists of 14 residues. CDR1 is SGHTA, CDR2 FQGNSA, per germline. Trimming pared 1 base from V and 5 bases from J, leaving 8 bases between. CDR3 nucleotide sequence: TGTGCCAGCAGCTTAGGGTACAGGAATGAAAAACTGTTTTTT. This codes for CASSLGYRNEKLFF.

The CDR3 DNA follows: TGCAGTGCTAGCGGGGGCGAGCAGTACTTC. This sequence encodes CSASGGEQYF. V and J are TRBV20-1 and TRBJ2-7, with D perhaps TRBD2 (6 bases). The germline V gene encodes CDR1 DFQATT and CDR2 SNEGSKA (reference sequence). The CDR3 extends over 10 amino acids. V lost 3 bases and J 6 bases, leaving 6 bases between the germline ends.

The chain uses TRBV6-6 and TRBJ2-5; no firm D call. Germline V CDR1 and CDR2: MNHNY, SVGAGI (reference sequence). CDR3 length equals 11 residues. The germline V and J ends were trimmed by 2 bases and 14 bases, with 12 bases remaining between them. DNA for the CDR3: TGTGCCAGCAGTTACGTCCTAGTTTTCTACTTC. This encodes CASSYVLVFYF.

The chain has TRBV7-9 and TRBJ2-5; possibly TRBD2 for D (5 bases). This CDR3 is built from 13 residues. Per germline, CDR1 SEHNR and CDR2 FQNEAQ (reference sequence). V dropped 5 bases and J dropped 5 bases, with 12 bases sitting between them. CDR3: CASSPHPGETQYF. The CDR3 DNA is TGTGCCAGCAGCCCACACCCGGGGGAGACCCAGTACTTC.

The chain joins TRBV4-1 to TRBJ1-1; 7 bases line up with TRBD1. Germline CDR1 and CDR2: MGHRA and YSYEKL. The length of the CDR3 is 14 residues. With V trimmed by 4 bases and J by 8 bases, 10 bases remained unmatched. The CDR3 sequence: CASSPRQGAREAFF. Here the CDR3 DNA reads TGCGCCAGCAGCCCGAGACAGGGAGCGCGGGAAGCTTTCTTT.

Only a few counts were recorded for this clone. The genes are TRBV4-2 and TRBJ1-2; D remains unclear. The germline CDR1 and CDR2 sequences are LGHNA and YNFKEQ. Trimming left V 0 bases short and J 8 bases short, with 13 bases between. CDR3 size: 14 residues. The CDR3 bases are TGTGCCAGCAGCCAAGAGGATACAAGCGTGGGCTACACCTTC. It codes for CASSQEDTSVGYTF.

The chain couples TRBV28 to TRBJ1-2; D remains ambiguous. Trimming shortened V by 7 bases and J by 8 bases, and 17 bases separated the two germline ends. CDR1 is MDHEN and CDR2 is SYDVKM in the germline V gene. This CDR3 comprises 13 residues. The chain's CDR3 is CASTSGGIRGYTF. The DNA for the CDR3 is TGTGCCAGCACCTCAGGAGGGATCAGGGGCTACACCTTC.

The V gene is TRBV7-6, the J gene TRBJ2-7; perhaps TRBD2 as D (6 bases). CDR3 length equals 12 residues. Germline CDR1 SGHVS, CDR2 FNYEAQ. Trimming pared 3 bases from V and 6 bases from J, leaving 9 bases between. The chain's CDR3 is CASSFAGGEQYF. The DNA for the CDR3 is TGTGCCAGCAGCTTTGCCGGGGGCGAGCAGTACTTC.

The chain combines TRBV7-9 with TRBJ1-6, with 9 bases fitting TRBD1. The CDR3 extends over 14 amino acids. The V gene's germline CDR1 is SEHNR and CDR2 FQNEAQ (reference sequence). The junction had 5 bases not matched to a gene; V was cut back by 6 bases and J by 8 bases. This chain's CDR3 is CASRLDRGDSPLHF. The CDR3 DNA sequence: TGTGCCAGCAGATTGGACAGGGGAGATTCACCCCTCCACTTT.

In this sample, this clone turned up a few times. The germline gene is not matched at one end of the junction; a read error may be the cause. This rearrangement joins TRBV4-2 to TRBJ2-1; TRBD2 matches 9 bases. Germline CDR1 and CDR2: LGHNA and YNFKEQ. This CDR3 has 15 residues. CDR3 nucleotide sequence: TGTGCCAGCAGCCAAGATCGCATTAGCGGGGGTCTATTGATCTTC. Residues: CASSQDRISGGLLIF.

CDR3 amino acids: CASSLVGSGSSYNEQFF. The CDR3 coding sequence is TGTGCCAGCAGCTTAGTGGGTTCGGGGAGCTCCTACAATGAGCAGTTCTTC. The V and J genes are TRBV7-9 and TRBJ2-1, with D perhaps matching TRBD2 (5 bases). The V end was cut by 1 base, the J end by 0 bases, with 13 bases between. Germline V gene data show CDR1 as SEHNR and CDR2 as FQNEAQ (reference sequence). The CDR3 extends over 17 amino acids.

The chain joins TRBV27 to TRBJ1-2, with TRBD1 identical over 7 bases. The V segment lost 7 bases and the J segment 8 bases; nucleotides outside the gene matches: 13. The germline V gene has CDR1 MNHEY and CDR2 SMNVEV (reference sequence). The CDR3 has 14 residues. CDR3 region: CASTSPGTDRGYTF. The CDR3, as DNA: TGTGCCAGCACTTCCCCCGGGACAGATAGGGGCTACACCTTC.

The genes are TRBV30 and TRBJ1-2; D uncertain. In germline, CDR1 is GTSNPN, CDR2 SVGIG (reference sequence). The ends were cut back, 2 bases at V and 7 bases at J, with 11 bases in the middle. The CDR3 has 12 residues. CDR3 nucleotide sequence: TGTGCCTGGAGTTCCCTCCTCGTTGGCTACACCTTC. Translated, it gives CAWSSLLVGYTF.

This clone was recorded a few times. The V gene is TRBV2, the J gene TRBJ2-1; the D gene is possibly TRBD1 (5 bases). Trimming left V 2 bases short and J 13 bases short, with 12 bases between. CDR3 length: 12 amino acids. In germline, CDR1 is SNHLY, CDR2 FYNNEI. Written as DNA, the CDR3 is TGTGCCAGCAGTGAATCAGGGCTTAATCAGTTCTTC. It yields the protein CASSESGLNQFF.

This clone was seen only once. The chain links TRBV10-3 to TRBJ2-4; 9 bases agree with TRBD1. Germline CDR1 reads ENHRY; CDR2 reads SYGVKD. The CDR3 length is 17 residues. Trimming took 2 bases from V and 7 from J; bases not matched to a gene: 12. CDR3 sequence reads: CAISEPGGQGMGNIQYF. CDR3 nucleotide sequence: TGTGCCATCAGTGAGCCCGGAGGACAGGGGATGGGGAACATTCAGTACTTC.

This clone was observed a few times. The chain couples TRBV6-1 to TRBJ1-1; no clear D. V dropped 1 base and J dropped 8 bases, with 8 bases sitting between them. CDR1 and CDR2 (germline): MNHNS, SASEGT. The CDR3 sequence is 12 residues long. CDR3 in DNA: TGTGCCAGCAGTGAAGGTCGGGTCGAAGCTTTCTTT. As protein: CASSEGRVEAFF.

V usage is TRBV23-1 and J usage is TRBJ1-5, with D tentatively TRBD1 (6 bases). TRBV23-1 is given ORF status, its function remaining uncertain. The CDR3 totals 17 residues. The V gene lost 1 base and the J gene lost 7 bases, with 20 bases spanning the gap. The CDR3 nucleotides read TGCGCCAGCAGTCAATACAGGCGAGGGCAGGGGACCCAGCCCCAGCATTTT. It is translated as CASSQYRRGQGTQPQHF.

Only a few counts were recorded for this clone. The chain combines TRBV28 with TRBJ2-3, with 8 bases identical to TRBD1. V was pared by 2 bases and J by 4 bases, with 5 bases of the junction left unmatched. The CDR3 is 15 amino acids. CDR1 is MDHEN and CDR2 is SYDVKM in the germline V gene. Here the CDR3 DNA reads TGTGCCAGCAGTTTAGTTCCACAGGGGGCAGATACGCAGTATTTT. Amino acids: CASSLVPQGADTQYF.

The V gene is TRBV13, the J gene TRBJ1-1; D gene unclear. Per the germline V gene, CDR1 is PRHDT and CDR2 is FYEKMQ (reference sequence). This CDR3 region has 12 residues. The V gene lost 1 base and the J gene lost 6 bases, with 6 bases spanning the gap. CDR3 sequence: CASSLVSSEAFF. In nucleotides, the CDR3 is TGTGCCAGCAGCTTAGTCTCTTCTGAAGCTTTCTTT.

The chain couples TRBV29-1 to TRBJ2-5, with a weak D call TRBD1 (5 bases). This CDR3 comprises 12 residues. The V end was cut by 4 bases, the J end by 11 bases, with 17 bases between. Germline CDR1 SQVTM, CDR2 ANQGSEA. This CDR3 reads CSVVKGAEQQYF. For the CDR3, the DNA is TGCAGCGTTGTCAAAGGGGCCGAGCAGCAGTACTTC. Looking up the rest from reference TRBV29-1 and TRBJ2-5 gives the full variable domain: SAVISQKPSRDICQRGTSLTIQCQVDSQVTMMFWYRQQPGQSLTLIATANQGSEATYESGFVIDKFPISRPNLTFSTLTVSNMSPEDSSIYLCSVVKGAEQQYFGPGTRLLVL.

The chain joins TRBV27 to TRBJ1-6, with a weak D call TRBD1 (6 bases). The CDR3 extends over 20 amino acids. The V end was cut by 3 bases, the J end by 0 bases, with 21 bases between. The germline CDR1 and CDR2 sequences are MNHEY and SMNVEV (reference sequence). This CDR3 reads CASSFAPPRTDRSYNSPLHF. The CDR3 DNA follows: TGTGCCAGCAGTTTCGCTCCTCCCAGGACAGACCGCTCCTATAATTCACCCCTCCACTTT.

This chain links TRBV28 with TRBJ1-2; 7 bases fit TRBD1. Germline assignment: CDR1 MDHEN and CDR2 SYDVKM. V shed 2 bases, J shed 11 bases, and the junction held 2 bases outside the gene matches. CDR3 length: 11 residues. This CDR3 reads CASSLRGPYTF. CDR3 DNA sequence: TGTGCCAGCAGTTTAAGGGGGCCATACACCTTC.

The chain uses TRBV29-1 and TRBJ2-3; D is undetermined. Germline-derived CDR1 and CDR2 are SQVTM and ANQGSEA. V was trimmed by 7 bases and J by 0 bases, leaving 14 bases between them. The CDR3 is 14 residues long. The CDR3 region has the DNA TGCAGCGCAAGAAGTACATCTAGCACAGATACGCAGTATTTT. Protein product: CSARSTSSTDTQYF.

The chain recombines TRBV30 with TRBJ2-2; 8 nucleotides agree with TRBD2. J was trimmed by 6 bases and V by 4 bases; bases with no gene match: 7. There are 14 residues in the CDR3. Germline CDR1 GTSNPN, CDR2 SVGIG (reference sequence). The DNA for the CDR3 is TGTGCCTGGACCGGGGGGGCCGGTCCCGGGGAGCTGTTTTTT. Translated: CAWTGGAGPGELFF.

The chain carries TRBV19 and TRBJ2-2, with D uncertain. Trimming took 5 bases from V and 3 from J, leaving 10 bases between them. There are 14 residues in the CDR3. Germline V gene lookup returns CDR1 LNHDA and CDR2 SQIVND (reference sequence). The CDR3 DNA is TGTGCCAGTAGTCCCAGTCGCTACACCGGGGAGCTGTTTTTT. This gives the protein CASSPSRYTGELFF.

This sequence joins TRBV29-1 and TRBJ2-1; 7 bases match TRBD2. Germline V gene data show CDR1 as SQVTM and CDR2 as ANQGSEA. The CDR3 contains 14 residues. J gave up 7 bases and V 2 bases, and 8 bases lay outside the gene matches. The CDR3 nucleotides are TGCAGCGTTGAAAGCTTCGTGGGGGGGAATGAGCAGTTCTTC. The encoded protein is CSVESFVGGNEQFF.